The 20 T cell receptor beta chains below were found in one sample sequenced in a study of blood T cell repertoires in COVID-19. The assay was immunoSEQ multiplex PCR, and TCRdb's table has in-frame clones only and misses some. The sample holds more than 95,000 clones, 87% seen once. The sequenced sample consisted of peripheral blood. The receptors here all came from a human donor in a cohort sampled during active COVID-19.

The V call is TRBV3-1 (or the pseudogene TRBV3-2), the J call TRBJ2-3; 11 nucleotides agree with TRBD2. The trim removed 0 bases at V and 0 bases at J, leaving 17 bases unmatched. The CDR3 runs 22 residues. Germline CDR1 and CDR2: LGHDT and YNNKEL (reference sequence). The CDR3: CASSQDWWYTGLAASSTDTQYF. DNA for the CDR3: TGTGCCAGCAGCCAAGATTGGTGGTATACGGGACTAGCGGCCTCTAGCACAGATACGCAGTATTTT.

This clone was found once. The rearrangement links TRBV6-5 to TRBJ2-1; 10 nucleotides match TRBD2. The germline CDR1 and CDR2 sequences are MNHEY and SVGAGI. Trimming removed 6 bases from V and 6 bases from J; junction bases left unmatched: 8. The CDR3 runs to 15 residues. CDR3 residues: CASRGSGGAANEQFF. The DNA for the CDR3 is TGTGCCAGCAGGGGAAGCGGGGGGGCCGCCAATGAGCAGTTCTTC.

CDR3 protein: CASSPLQEGNTEAFF. CDR3 DNA: TGTGCCAGCTCACCACTACAGGAGGGGAACACTGAAGCTTTCTTT. The chain joins TRBV18 to TRBJ1-1, with D possibly matching TRBD1 (5 bases). V was cut by 1 base and J by 1 base, with 10 bases left in between. Germline V CDR1 and CDR2: KGHSH, LQKENI. The CDR3 runs 15 residues.

The chain combines TRBV5-4 with TRBJ2-3, with D perhaps TRBD1 (6 bases). CDR1 and CDR2 (germline): SGHNT, YYREEE (reference sequence). The V and J ends lost 4 bases and 5 bases respectively, with 14 bases between them. This CDR3 contains 14 residues. The CDR3 sequence is CASSTPTGGDTQYF. CDR3 coding DNA: TGTGCCAGCAGCACCCCGACAGGCGGAGATACGCAGTATTTT.

The genes are TRBV4-1 and TRBJ1-2; TRBD1 matches 8 bases. The CDR3 runs to 15 residues. Trimming removed 3 bases from V and 3 bases from J; junction bases left unmatched: 6. CDR1 and CDR2 (germline): MGHRA, YSYEKL. The chain's CDR3 is CASSQGGTGHYGYTF. The CDR3 nucleotides are TGCGCCAGCAGCCAGGGTGGGACAGGACACTATGGCTACACCTTC.

This sequence joins TRBV27 and TRBJ2-7; 8 nucleotides align to TRBD1. Germline CDR1 is MNHEY and CDR2 is SMNVEV (reference sequence). CDR3 length equals 15 residues. With V trimmed by 6 bases and J by 3 bases, 10 bases remained unmatched. The CDR3 loop is CASSRGQGGFYEQYF. CDR3 bases: TGTGCCAGCAGCCGTGGACAGGGAGGTTTCTACGAGCAGTACTTC.

The chain recombines TRBV7-2 with TRBJ1-6; 7 bases map to TRBD1. This CDR3 is 14 amino acids long. V lost 3 bases, J lost 6 bases, and 2 bases stayed unmatched. Germline V gene lookup returns CDR1 SGHTA and CDR2 FQGNSA. In nucleotides, the CDR3 is TGTGCCAGCAGCTTGAACAGGGGTAATTCACCCCTCCACTTT. It encodes CASSLNRGNSPLHF.

Many counts were recorded for this clone. The sample holds other DNA sequences that translate to the same CDR3. The V and J genes are TRBV9 and TRBJ2-7; 9 bases fit TRBD2. The CDR3 length is 15 residues. V gave up 2 bases and J gave up 2 bases; unmatched junction bases: 5. The germline V gene has CDR1 SGDLS and CDR2 YYNGEE. DNA for the CDR3: TGTGCCAGCAGCGTCGGTGGCGGGGGGGCCTACGAGCAGTACTTC. This sequence encodes CASSVGGGGAYEQYF. The variable domain in full, completed from reference TRBV9 and TRBJ2-7, reads DSGVTQTPKHLITATGQRVTLRCSPRSGDLSVYWYQQSLDQGLQFLIQYYNGEERAKGNILERFSAQQFPDLHSELNLSSLELGDSALYFCASSVGGGGAYEQYFGPGTRLTVT.

J is TRBJ2-5 and V is TRBV28, with a possible D match to TRBD2 (6 bases). CDR3 length: 14 amino acids. The V and J ends lost 3 bases and 2 bases respectively, with 10 bases between them. The germline V gene encodes CDR1 MDHEN and CDR2 SYDVKM. In DNA, the CDR3 is TGTGCCAGCAGTTTGACTAGACAACAAGAGACCCAGTACTTC. Translating gives CASSLTRQQETQYF.

The genes are TRBV15 and TRBJ1-6, with 8 bases matching TRBD1. The trim removed 2 bases at V and 10 bases at J, leaving 7 bases unmatched. Germline CDR1 reads LNHNV; CDR2 reads YYDKDF (reference sequence). This CDR3 region has 15 residues. CDR3 amino acids: CATSRLPGQGSPLHF. The CDR3, as DNA: TGTGCCACCAGCAGACTCCCCGGACAGGGATCACCCCTCCACTTT.

This chain uses TRBV30 with TRBJ2-3; no definite D call. From germline, CDR1 is GTSNPN and CDR2 SVGIG (reference sequence). There are 13 residues in the CDR3. V was shortened by 6 bases and J by 3 bases, with 13 bases between the two germline ends. As DNA, the CDR3 is TGTGCCTGTCCCTTAGCCCGAACAGATACGCAGTATTTT. It yields the protein CACPLARTDTQYF.

The chain couples TRBV6-5 to TRBJ1-2; TRBD1 is a possible D gene (6 bases). This CDR3 has 15 residues. Trimming took off 6 bases at V and 5 bases at J, with 19 bases between the two ends. CDR1 is MNHEY, CDR2 SVGAGI, per germline. The CDR3 spells CASSLKAGGRYGYTF. In DNA, the CDR3 is TGTGCCAGCAGCCTAAAAGCGGGGGGCAGGTATGGCTACACCTTC.

The V gene is TRBV2, the J gene TRBJ2-7, with 10 bases matching TRBD2. This CDR3 has 16 amino acids. Germline V gene data show CDR1 as SNHLY and CDR2 as FYNNEI. V shed 2 bases and J 4 bases; nucleotides not matched to a gene: 8. CDR3 region: CASSESERGGPYEQYF. In DNA, the CDR3 is TGTGCCAGCAGTGAATCTGAGCGGGGGGGCCCATACGAGCAGTACTTC. Variable domain in full (rest from reference TRBV2 and TRBJ2-7): EPEVTQTPSHQVTQMGQEVILRCVPISNHLYFYWYRQILGQKVEFLVSFYNNEISEKSEIFDDQFSVERPDGSNFTLKIRSTKLEDSAMYFCASSESERGGPYEQYFGPGTRLTVT.

This clone was observed once. The CDR3 nucleotides read TGCGCCAGCAGCTTGTCGCCTAGCGGGAGCGAGCAGTACTTC. Its translation: CASSLSPSGSEQYF. The J gene is TRBJ2-7, the V gene TRBV5-1; TRBD2 matches at 10 bases. With V trimmed by 1 base and J by 6 bases, 4 bases remained unmatched. Germline values: CDR1 SGHRS, CDR2 YFSETQ. The CDR3 totals 14 residues.

In DNA, the CDR3 is TGTGCCAGCAGCCTCACGGACAGGTTGGGTGAAGCTTTCTTT. Translating gives CASSLTDRLGEAFF. The chain uses TRBV3-1 (or the pseudogene TRBV3-2) and TRBJ1-1, with 7 nucleotides matching TRBD1. CDR1 and CDR2 (germline): LGHDT, YNNKEL (reference sequence). Trimming removed 4 bases from V and 7 bases from J; junction bases left unmatched: 9. This CDR3 is 14 amino acids long.

The chain is built from TRBV11-3 and TRBJ2-1, with D uncertain. V was cut by 4 bases and J by 6 bases, with 10 bases left in between. The CDR3 totals 13 residues. Germline loops: CDR1 SGHNT, CDR2 YENEEA. CDR3 in DNA: TGTGCCAGCAGCTCTTATATTAGCAATGAGCAGTTCTTC. This encodes CASSSYISNEQFF.

Here the CDR3 reads CASSTRGTSGYTF. The CDR3 nucleotides are TGTGCCAGCAGCACGAGGGGAACTAGCGGCTACACCTTC. The chain carries TRBV14 and TRBJ1-2; D is perhaps TRBD1 (5 bases). The CDR3 runs 13 residues. Trimming pared 5 bases from V and 8 bases from J, leaving 15 bases between. Germline lookup yields CDR1 SGHDN and CDR2 FVKESK.

The gene calls are TRBV7-8 and TRBJ2-3; TRBD2 aligns across 10 bases. Germline V gives CDR1 SGHVS, CDR2 FQNEAQ. CDR3 size: 15 residues. V trimming: 5 bases; J trimming: 2 bases; junction bases outside the gene matches: 4. CDR3 region: CASSPLAGDTDTQYF. The CDR3, as DNA: TGTGCCAGCAGCCCGCTAGCGGGGGACACAGATACGCAGTATTTT.

V usage is TRBV11-2 and J usage is TRBJ2-7; no clear D. Trimming removed 6 bases from V and 2 bases from J, with 8 bases in between. This CDR3 is 12 amino acids long. The germline CDR1 and CDR2 sequences are SGHAT and FQNNGV. CDR3 in amino acids: CASSTATYEQYF. CDR3 nucleotide sequence: TGTGCCAGCAGTACAGCTACCTACGAGCAGTACTTC.

The chain links TRBV5-6 to TRBJ1-3, with D uncertain. Trimming removed 6 bases from V and 0 bases from J, with 7 bases in between. The CDR3 totals 13 residues. Germline CDR1 reads SGHDT; CDR2 reads YYEEEE. The CDR3 DNA reads as TGTGCCAGCAAGCGGGACTCTGGAAACACCATATATTTT. Protein sequence: CASKRDSGNTIYF. Looking up the rest from reference TRBV5-6 and TRBJ1-3 gives the full variable domain: DAGVTQSPTHLIKTRGQQVTLRCSPKSGHDTVSWYQQALGQGPQFIFQYYEEEERQRGNFPDRFSGHQFPNYSSELNVNALLLGDSALYLCASKRDSGNTIYFGEGSWLTVV.